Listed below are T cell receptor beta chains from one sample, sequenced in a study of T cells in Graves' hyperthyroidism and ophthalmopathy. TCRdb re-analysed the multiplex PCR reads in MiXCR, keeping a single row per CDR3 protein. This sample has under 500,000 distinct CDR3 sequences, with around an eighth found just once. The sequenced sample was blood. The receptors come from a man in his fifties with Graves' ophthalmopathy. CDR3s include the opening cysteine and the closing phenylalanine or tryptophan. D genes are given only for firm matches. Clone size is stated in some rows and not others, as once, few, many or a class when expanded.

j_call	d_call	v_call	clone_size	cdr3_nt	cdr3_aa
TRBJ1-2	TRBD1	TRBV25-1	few	TGTGCCAGCAGTGAGGGCGGGACAGGGCTCTATGGCTACACCTTC	CASSEGGTGLYGYTF
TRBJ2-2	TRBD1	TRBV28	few	TGTGCCAGCAGCCAGGGGGCGGGTAGCACCGGGGAGCTGTTTTTT	CASSQGAGSTGELFF
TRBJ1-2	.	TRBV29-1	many	TGCAGCGTTGTAATGGCAGAATATGGCTACACCTTC	CSVVMAEYGYTF
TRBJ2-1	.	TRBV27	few	TGTGCCAGCAGTTTAGCCTACCCTAATACCAATGAGCAGTTCTTC	CASSLAYPNTNEQFF
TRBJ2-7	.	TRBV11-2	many	TGTGCCAGCAGCTTACCGACTTACGAGCAGTACTTC	CASSLPTYEQYF
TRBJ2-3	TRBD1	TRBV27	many	TGTGCCAGCAGTTCCCGGGACAGGGGGCGCAGAGATACGCAGTATTTT	CASSSRDRGRRDTQYF
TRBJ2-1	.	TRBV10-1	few	TGCGCCAGCAGTGAGTCGACTCGGGGCGTCAACAATGAGCAGTTCTTC	CASSESTRGVNNEQFF
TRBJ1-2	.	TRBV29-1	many	TGCAGCGTTGTCCTGTCTAACTATGGCTACACCTTC	CSVVLSNYGYTF
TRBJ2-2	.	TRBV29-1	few	TGCAGCGTCCAACACAGGGTAGCCGGGGAGCTGTTTTTT	CSVQHRVAGELFF
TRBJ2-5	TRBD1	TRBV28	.	TGTGCCAGCAGGCAGGGACAGCTAGAGACCCAGTACTTC	CASRQGQLETQYF
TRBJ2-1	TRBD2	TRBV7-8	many	TGTGCCAGCAGCTCCAGGACTAGCTCCTACAATGAGCAGTTCTTC	CASSSRTSSYNEQFF